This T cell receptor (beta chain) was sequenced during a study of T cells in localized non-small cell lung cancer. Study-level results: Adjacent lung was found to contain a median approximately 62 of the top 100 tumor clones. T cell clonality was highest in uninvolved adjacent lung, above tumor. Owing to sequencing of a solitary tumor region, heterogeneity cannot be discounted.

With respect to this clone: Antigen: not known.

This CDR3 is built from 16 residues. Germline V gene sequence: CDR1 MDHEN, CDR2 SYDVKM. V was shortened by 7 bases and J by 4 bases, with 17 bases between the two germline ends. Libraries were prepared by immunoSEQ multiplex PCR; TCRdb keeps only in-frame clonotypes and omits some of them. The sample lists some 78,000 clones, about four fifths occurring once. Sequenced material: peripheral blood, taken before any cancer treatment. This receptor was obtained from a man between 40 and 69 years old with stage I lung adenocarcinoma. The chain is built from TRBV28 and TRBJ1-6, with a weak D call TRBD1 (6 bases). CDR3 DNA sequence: TGTGCCAGCACGAGAAGGGCCAGGGGTTATAATTCACCCCTCCACTTT. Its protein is CASTRRARGYNSPLHF.